The 22 T cell receptor beta chains below all came from one sample that was sequenced in a study of T cells in Graves' hyperthyroidism and ophthalmopathy. The source material, RNA transcripts, was used to amplify TCR beta CDR3 regions. First-round RT-PCR with HTBI primers amplified the TCR CDR3 region. TCRdb re-analysed the multiplex PCR reads in MiXCR, keeping a single row per CDR3 protein. The sample holds about 180,000 distinct CDR3 sequences, more than 15% seen once. The sample consisted of blood. The receptor source for this set is a woman aged 50 to 65 with Graves' hyperthyroidism.

This clonotype was counted ten times or more. The chain joins TRBV29-1 to TRBJ1-3, with D maybe TRBD1 (5 bases). Trimming left V 7 bases short and J 0 bases short, with 7 bases between. Germline assignment: CDR1 SQVTM and CDR2 ANQGSEA. The CDR3 totals 12 residues. CDR3 protein: CSAGHSGNTIYF. CDR3 nucleotide sequence: TGCAGCGCTGGACACTCTGGAAACACCATATATTTT. Using reference TRBV29-1 and TRBJ1-3 for the parts outside the CDR3, the full variable domain is SAVISQKPSRDICQRGTSLTIQCQVDSQVTMMFWYRQQPGQSLTLIATANQGSEATYESGFVIDKFPISRPNLTFSTLTVSNMSPEDSSIYLCSAGHSGNTIYFGEGSWLTVV.

This clonotype was seen at least ten times. V gene TRBV14 combines with J gene TRBJ1-6; 9 bases line up with TRBD1. The length of the CDR3 is 15 residues. From germline, CDR1 is SGHDN and CDR2 FVKESK. The V segment lost 4 bases and the J segment 10 bases; nucleotides outside the gene matches: 8. The CDR3 DNA is TGTGCCAGCAGCCTGACAGGGGGGGTCCTCTCACCCCTCCACTTT. Protein: CASSLTGGVLSPLHF.

In this sample, this clonotype turned up many times. The genes are TRBV11-2 and TRBJ2-1; TRBD2 agrees at 11 bases. This CDR3 contains 20 residues. Germline CDR1 SGHAT, CDR2 FQNNGV. Unmatched junction bases numbered 16, after V lost 3 bases and J lost 3 bases. DNA of the CDR3: TGTGCCAGCAGCTTTAACCTAGCGGGGGGCCGAGGAAGACGCTACAATGAGCAGTTCTTC. Its translation is CASSFNLAGGRGRRYNEQFF.

This clonotype has ten or more counts. The rearrangement joins TRBV2 to TRBJ2-1, with 7 bases matching TRBD2. The CDR3 spans 15 residues. Germline V CDR1 and CDR2: SNHLY, FYNNEI. V shed 7 bases, J shed 4 bases, and the junction held 10 bases outside the gene matches. The CDR3 sequence: CASTLAGTTYNEQFF. CDR3 sequence (DNA): TGTGCCAGCACCCTAGCCGGGACTACATACAATGAGCAGTTCTTC. Complete variable domain (other parts from reference TRBV2 and TRBJ2-1): EPEVTQTPSHQVTQMGQEVILRCVPISNHLYFYWYRQILGQKVEFLVSFYNNEISEKSEIFDDQFSVERPDGSNFTLKIRSTKLEDSAMYFCASTLAGTTYNEQFFGPGTRLTVL.

The chain has TRBV7-2 and TRBJ2-3; 7 positions agree with TRBD2. The germline V gene has CDR1 SGHTA and CDR2 FQGNSA. Unmatched junction bases numbered 13, after V lost 5 bases and J lost 5 bases. There are 16 residues in the CDR3. CDR3 protein: CASSPRERGGIDTQYF. In DNA form, the CDR3 reads TGTGCCAGCAGCCCGAGGGAGCGGGGTGGTATAGATACGCAGTATTTT.

The table lists this clonotype with many counts. For the CDR3, the DNA is TGTGCCAGCAGCATCCGTGGGGATTCCTACGAGCAGTACTTC. Encoded protein: CASSIRGDSYEQYF. This sequence joins TRBV7-3 and TRBJ2-7; D call uncertain. Germline-derived CDR1 and CDR2 are SGHTA and FQGTGA. The CDR3 extends over 14 amino acids. Trimming took off 5 bases at V and 1 base at J, with 12 bases between the two ends.

This clonotype showed up many times. V is TRBV13 and J is TRBJ2-1; D possibly corresponds to TRBD1 (6 bases). The V end was cut by 5 bases, the J end by 5 bases, with 13 bases between. Looked up from germline, CDR1 is PRHDT and CDR2 is FYEKMQ (reference sequence). The CDR3 totals 14 residues. The CDR3 DNA is TGTGCCAGCAGCCGCCCGGGACACCACAATGAGCAGTTCTTC. Amino acid sequence: CASSRPGHHNEQFF.

The V and J genes are TRBV4-3 and TRBJ2-3; D might be TRBD1 or TRBD2, each matching 6 bases. The V gene lost 1 base and the J gene lost 0 bases, with 11 bases spanning the gap. Germline V gene data show CDR1 as LGHNA and CDR2 as YSLEER. The CDR3 has 16 residues. The CDR3 protein is CASSQVWGASTDTQYF. CDR3 coding DNA: TGCGCCAGCAGCCAAGTGTGGGGGGCGAGCACAGATACGCAGTATTTT.

In its sample, this clonotype was seen many times. The chain combines TRBV20-1 with TRBJ2-1; D tentatively reads TRBD1 or TRBD2 (7 bases each). Germline CDR1 reads DFQATT; CDR2 reads SNEGSKA (reference sequence). Trimming cost V 7 bases and J 5 bases, with 18 bases left between them. The CDR3 extends over 14 amino acids. The CDR3 DNA sequence: TGCAGTGAAGCGGGGACAGCTAAAGACAATGAGCAGTTCTTC. Encoded protein: CSEAGTAKDNEQFF.

This clonotype was counted between two and nine times. J is TRBJ1-2 and V is TRBV19, with D unresolved. The CDR3 runs to 13 residues. The germline V gene encodes CDR1 LNHDA and CDR2 SQIVND (reference sequence). V shed 6 bases and J shed 2 bases, with 10 bases lying between them. CDR3 protein: CASSSDGNYGYTF. CDR3 nucleotide sequence: TGTGCCAGTAGCTCGGACGGAAACTATGGCTACACCTTC.

This clonotype was seen at least ten times. The rearrangement links TRBV3-1 to TRBJ2-4; TRBD1 is a possible D gene (6 bases). This CDR3 has 15 amino acids. The germline CDR1 and CDR2 sequences are LGHDT and YNNKEL (reference sequence). V lost 4 bases and J lost 8, with 18 bases in between. CDR3 nucleotide sequence: TGTGCCAGCAGCCCTAAGGGGGTCGCCAGGGACATTCAGTACTTC. Residues: CASSPKGVARDIQYF.

This clonotype came up many times. This chain joins TRBV5-4 and TRBJ2-3, with 11 bases matching TRBD2. After removal of 0 bases from V and 3 bases from J, the junction contained 3 bases not matched to a gene. This CDR3 region has 16 residues. Germline CDR1 and CDR2: SGHNT and YYREEE (reference sequence). This CDR3 is CASSLGGTSGTDTQYF. Written as DNA, the CDR3 is TGTGCCAGCAGCTTGGGCGGGACTAGCGGAACAGATACGCAGTATTTT.

CDR3 protein: CASSRDRGGYGYTF. In DNA, the CDR3 is TGTGCCAGCTCACGGGACAGGGGAGGATATGGCTACACCTTC. The V gene is TRBV18, the J gene TRBJ1-2, with 10 bases identical to TRBD1. V dropped 4 bases and J dropped 5; count of bases not matched to a gene: 4. Germline V gives CDR1 KGHSH, CDR2 LQKENI. CDR3 length equals 14 residues.

This clonotype was counted many times. The CDR3 DNA is TGTGCCAGCAGTTTAGGAATTCACAGGGTCAGCTCCTATAATTCACCCCTCCACTTT. Its protein is CASSLGIHRVSSYNSPLHF. This chain connects TRBV28 to TRBJ1-6; a weak D match, TRBD1 (6 bases). Trimming cost V 2 bases and J 0 bases, with 17 bases left between them. The CDR3 has 19 residues. Looked up from germline, CDR1 is MDHEN and CDR2 is SYDVKM.

This clonotype occurred many times. The genes are TRBV6-1 and TRBJ1-6; 7 bases align to TRBD1. V lost 6 bases, J lost 0 bases, and 2 bases stayed unmatched. The CDR3 is made up of 15 amino acids. Germline-derived CDR1 and CDR2 are MNHNS and SASEGT. The CDR3 spells CASSNRGSYNSPLHF. The CDR3 DNA reads as TGTGCCAGCAGCAACAGGGGCTCCTATAATTCACCCCTCCACTTT.

A few counts support this clonotype. J is TRBJ2-3 and V is TRBV20-1, with D unclear. Germline V lookup: CDR1 DFQATT, CDR2 SNEGSKA (reference sequence). This CDR3 has 13 amino acids. Trimming removed 0 bases from V and 4 bases from J, with 8 bases in between. CDR3 sequence: CSARDVGADTQYF. The CDR3 DNA is TGCAGTGCTAGAGATGTGGGTGCAGATACGCAGTATTTT.

In this sample, this clonotype turned up many times. The chain uses TRBV9 and TRBJ2-5, with D tentatively TRBD2 (5 bases). The CDR3 length is 15 residues. Trimming took off 0 bases at V and 2 bases at J, with 11 bases between the two ends. Germline V gene lookup returns CDR1 SGDLS and CDR2 YYNGEE. This chain's CDR3 is CASSVGLGEQETQYF. The DNA for the CDR3 is TGTGCCAGCAGCGTAGGTCTCGGGGAACAAGAGACCCAGTACTTC.

The chain recombines TRBV4-1 with TRBJ1-1; TRBD1 agrees at 8 bases. The trim removed 3 bases at V and 4 bases at J, leaving 10 bases unmatched. CDR3 size: 16 residues. The germline CDR1 and CDR2 sequences are MGHRA and YSYEKL. CDR3 loop: CASSHRAGGDRTEAFF. The CDR3 nucleotides are TGCGCCAGCAGCCATAGGGCAGGGGGCGATCGCACTGAAGCTTTCTTT.

V and J are TRBV4-1 and TRBJ1-1; weak D call: TRBD1 (6 bases). CDR3 length: 14 residues. Germline V gives CDR1 MGHRA, CDR2 YSYEKL. V lost 4 bases, J lost 6 bases, and 15 bases lay in between. The CDR3 nucleotides are TGCGCCAGCAGCCCCAGAGGGGCAGGGGCTGAAGCTTTCTTT. As protein: CASSPRGAGAEAFF.

This clonotype occurred many times. The chain uses TRBV7-3 and TRBJ2-1; D is possibly TRBD1 or TRBD2 (5 bases each). CDR3 length: 17 amino acids. Trimming removed 1 base from V and 6 bases from J, with 19 bases in between. CDR1 and CDR2 (germline): SGHTA, FQGTGA. In DNA, the CDR3 is TGTGCCAGCAGCTTAAACCCCCGGGCCTTCGGGGCCAATGAGCAGTTCTTC. Translation: CASSLNPRAFGANEQFF.

The table lists this clonotype with many counts. The chain carries TRBV7-9 and TRBJ2-6, with D unclear. The CDR3 spans 15 residues. With 3 bases removed from V and 0 bases from J, the gap between germline ends came to 6 bases. The germline CDR1 and CDR2 sequences are SEHNR and FQNEAQ (reference sequence). CDR3 sequence reads: CASSFLNSGANVLTF. In DNA, the CDR3 is TGTGCCAGCAGCTTTCTTAACTCTGGGGCCAACGTCCTGACTTTC.

The sample holds a few counts of this clonotype. The rearrangement joins TRBV19 to TRBJ2-5, with 7 bases lining up with TRBD1. Germline CDR1 and CDR2: LNHDA and SQIVND (reference sequence). J lost 1 base, V lost 5 bases, and 7 bases had no gene match. This CDR3 contains 15 residues. The CDR3 here is CASSPGQSFQETQYF. Written as DNA, the CDR3 is TGTGCCAGTAGTCCGGGACAGAGTTTCCAAGAGACCCAGTACTTC.